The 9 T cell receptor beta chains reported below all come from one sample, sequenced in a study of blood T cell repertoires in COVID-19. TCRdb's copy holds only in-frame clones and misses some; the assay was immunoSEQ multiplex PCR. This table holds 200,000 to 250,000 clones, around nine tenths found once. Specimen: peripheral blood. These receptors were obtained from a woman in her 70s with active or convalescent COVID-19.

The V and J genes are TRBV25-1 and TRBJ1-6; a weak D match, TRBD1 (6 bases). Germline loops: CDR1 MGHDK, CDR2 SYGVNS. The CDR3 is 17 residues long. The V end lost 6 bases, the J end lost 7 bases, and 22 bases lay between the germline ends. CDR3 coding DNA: TGTGCCAGCAGCCCCTCCCGGGGGGGCGGAGGGAATTCACCCCTCCACTTT. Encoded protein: CASSPSRGGGGNSPLHF.

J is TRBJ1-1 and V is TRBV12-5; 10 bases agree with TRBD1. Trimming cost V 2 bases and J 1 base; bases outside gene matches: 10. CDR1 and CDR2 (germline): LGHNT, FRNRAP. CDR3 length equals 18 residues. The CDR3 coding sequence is TGTGCTAGTGGTTTGACTCCCGGGACAGGGGTTCCGAACACTGAAGCTTTCTTT. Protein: CASGLTPGTGVPNTEAFF.

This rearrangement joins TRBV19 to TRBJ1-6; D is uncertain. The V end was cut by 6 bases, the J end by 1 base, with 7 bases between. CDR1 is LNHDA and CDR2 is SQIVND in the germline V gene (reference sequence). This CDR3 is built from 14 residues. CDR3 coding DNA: TGTGCCAGTAGGAGGGATTCCTATAATTCACCCCTCCACTTT. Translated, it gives CASRRDSYNSPLHF.

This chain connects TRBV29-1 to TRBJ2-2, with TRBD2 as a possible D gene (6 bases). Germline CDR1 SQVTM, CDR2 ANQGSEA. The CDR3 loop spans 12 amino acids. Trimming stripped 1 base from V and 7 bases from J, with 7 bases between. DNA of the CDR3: TGCAGCGTTGAAGCGGGGGTCGGGGAGCTGTTTTTT. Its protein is CSVEAGVGELFF.

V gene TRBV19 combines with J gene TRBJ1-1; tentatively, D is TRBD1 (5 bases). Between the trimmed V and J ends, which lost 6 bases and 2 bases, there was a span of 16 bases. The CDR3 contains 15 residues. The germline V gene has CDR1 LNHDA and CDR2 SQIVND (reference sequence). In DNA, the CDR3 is TGTGCCAGTAGGCCTTCAGGGCAGGTAAACACTGAAGCTTTCTTT. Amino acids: CASRPSGQVNTEAFF.

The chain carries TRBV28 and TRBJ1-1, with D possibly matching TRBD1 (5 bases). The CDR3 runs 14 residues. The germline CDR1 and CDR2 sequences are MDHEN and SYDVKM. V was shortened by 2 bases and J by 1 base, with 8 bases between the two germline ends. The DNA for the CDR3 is TGTGCCAGCAGTTTACAAGGACAGAACACTGAAGCTTTCTTT. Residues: CASSLQGQNTEAFF. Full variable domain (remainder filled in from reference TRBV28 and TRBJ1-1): DVKVTQSSRYLVKRTGEKVFLECVQDMDHENMFWYRQDPGLGLRLIYFSYDVKMKEKGDIPEGYSVSREKKERFSLILESASTNQTSMYLCASSLQGQNTEAFFGQGTRLTVV.

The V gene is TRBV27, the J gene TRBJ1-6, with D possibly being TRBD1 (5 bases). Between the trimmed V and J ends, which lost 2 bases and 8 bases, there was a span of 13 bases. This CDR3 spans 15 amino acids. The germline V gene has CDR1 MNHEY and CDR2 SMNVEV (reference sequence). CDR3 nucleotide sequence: TGTGCCAGCAGTTTACTGGGGGGTGGGTATTCACCCCTCCACTTT. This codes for CASSLLGGGYSPLHF.

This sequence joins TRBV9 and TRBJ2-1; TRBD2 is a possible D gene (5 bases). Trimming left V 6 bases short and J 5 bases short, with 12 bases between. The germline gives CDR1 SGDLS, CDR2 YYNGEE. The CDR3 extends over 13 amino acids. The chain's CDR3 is CASTSYGDNEQFF. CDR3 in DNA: TGTGCCAGCACTAGCTATGGGGACAATGAGCAGTTCTTC.

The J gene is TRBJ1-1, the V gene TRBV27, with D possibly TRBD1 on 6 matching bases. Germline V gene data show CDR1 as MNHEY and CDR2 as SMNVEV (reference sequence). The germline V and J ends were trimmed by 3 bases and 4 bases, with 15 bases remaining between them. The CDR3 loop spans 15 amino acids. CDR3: CASSLGGGGGTEAFF. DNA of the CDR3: TGTGCCAGCAGTTTGGGTGGAGGGGGGGGCACTGAAGCTTTCTTT.